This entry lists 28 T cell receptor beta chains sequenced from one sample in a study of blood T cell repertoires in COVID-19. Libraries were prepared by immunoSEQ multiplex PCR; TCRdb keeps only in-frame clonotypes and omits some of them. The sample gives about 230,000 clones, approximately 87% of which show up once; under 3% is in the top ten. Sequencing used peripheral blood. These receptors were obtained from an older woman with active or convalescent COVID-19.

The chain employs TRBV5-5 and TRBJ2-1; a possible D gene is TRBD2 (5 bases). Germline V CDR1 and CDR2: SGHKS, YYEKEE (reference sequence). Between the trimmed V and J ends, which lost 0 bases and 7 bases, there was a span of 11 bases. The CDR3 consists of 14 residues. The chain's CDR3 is CASSLGLAPNEQFF. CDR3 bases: TGTGCCAGCAGCTTGGGCCTAGCTCCTAATGAGCAGTTCTTC.

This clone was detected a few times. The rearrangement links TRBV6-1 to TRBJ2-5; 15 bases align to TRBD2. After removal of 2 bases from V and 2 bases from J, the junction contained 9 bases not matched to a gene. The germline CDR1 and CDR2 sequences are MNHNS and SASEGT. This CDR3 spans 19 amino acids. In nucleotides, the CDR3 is TGTGCCAGCAGTGAAAGGGGGACTAGCGGGGGGTTCTGGCAAGAGACCCAGTACTTC. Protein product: CASSERGTSGGFWQETQYF.

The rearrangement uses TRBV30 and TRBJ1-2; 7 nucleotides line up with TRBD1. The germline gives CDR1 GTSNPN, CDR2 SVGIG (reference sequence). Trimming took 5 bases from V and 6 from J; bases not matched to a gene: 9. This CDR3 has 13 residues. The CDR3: CAWERVQGDGYTF. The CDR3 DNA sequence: TGTGCCTGGGAGCGGGTTCAGGGGGATGGCTACACCTTC.

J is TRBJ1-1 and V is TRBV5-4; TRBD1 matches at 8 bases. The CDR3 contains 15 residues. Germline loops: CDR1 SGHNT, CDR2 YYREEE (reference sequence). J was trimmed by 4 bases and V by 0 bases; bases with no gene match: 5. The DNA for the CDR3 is TGTGCCAGCAGCTTGGCGAGCACAGGGGGCACTGAAGCTTTCTTT. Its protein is CASSLASTGGTEAFF.

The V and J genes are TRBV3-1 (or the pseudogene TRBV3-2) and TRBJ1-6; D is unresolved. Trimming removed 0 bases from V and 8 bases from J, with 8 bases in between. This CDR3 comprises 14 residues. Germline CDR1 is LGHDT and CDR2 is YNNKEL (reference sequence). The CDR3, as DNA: TGTGCCAGCAGCCAAGATTTCGGTGATTCACCCCTCCACTTT. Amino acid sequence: CASSQDFGDSPLHF.

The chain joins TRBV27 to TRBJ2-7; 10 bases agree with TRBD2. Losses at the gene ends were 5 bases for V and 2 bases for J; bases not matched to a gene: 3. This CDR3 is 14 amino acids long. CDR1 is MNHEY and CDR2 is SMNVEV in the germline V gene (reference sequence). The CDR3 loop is CASSLLAGAYEQYF. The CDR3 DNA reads TGTGCCAGCAGTCTCCTAGCGGGGGCCTACGAGCAGTACTTC.

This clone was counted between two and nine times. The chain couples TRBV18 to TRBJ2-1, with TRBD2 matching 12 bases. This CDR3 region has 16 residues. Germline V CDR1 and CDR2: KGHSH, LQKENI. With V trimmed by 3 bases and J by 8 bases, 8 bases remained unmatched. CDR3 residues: CASSPQLAGGFDEQFF. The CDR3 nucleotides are TGTGCCAGCTCACCTCAACTAGCGGGGGGTTTCGATGAGCAGTTCTTC.

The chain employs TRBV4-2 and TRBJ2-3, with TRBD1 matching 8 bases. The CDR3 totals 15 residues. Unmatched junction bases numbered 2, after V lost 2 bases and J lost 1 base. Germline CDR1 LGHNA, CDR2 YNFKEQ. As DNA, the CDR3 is TGTGCCAGCAGCCAAATGACAGGGGGCACAGATACGCAGTATTTT. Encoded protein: CASSQMTGGTDTQYF.

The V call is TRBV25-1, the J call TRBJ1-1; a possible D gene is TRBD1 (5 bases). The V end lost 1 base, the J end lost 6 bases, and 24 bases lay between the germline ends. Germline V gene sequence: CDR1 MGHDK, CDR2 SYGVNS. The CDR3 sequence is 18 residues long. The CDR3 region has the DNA TGTGCCAGCAGTGAATTACCAGGTAGGGACTCCGGTAGGGCTGAAGCTTTCTTT. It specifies CASSELPGRDSGRAEAFF.

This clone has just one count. The CDR3 DNA follows: TGTGCCAGCAGTTTCATGGGGGGGGGTGGCGGCATCTACGAGCAGTACTTC. Its protein is CASSFMGGGGGIYEQYF. The J gene is TRBJ2-7, the V gene TRBV28; 7 bases are a match to TRBD2. V dropped 3 bases and J dropped 3; count of bases not matched to a gene: 14. The CDR3 covers 17 residues. CDR1 is MDHEN and CDR2 is SYDVKM in the germline V gene.

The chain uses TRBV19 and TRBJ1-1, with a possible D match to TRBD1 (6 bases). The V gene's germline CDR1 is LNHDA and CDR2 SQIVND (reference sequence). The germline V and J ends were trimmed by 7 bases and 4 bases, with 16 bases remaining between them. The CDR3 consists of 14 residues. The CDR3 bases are TGTGCCAGTACCCGGAGGGGGGAGGGCACTGAAGCTTTCTTT. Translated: CASTRRGEGTEAFF.

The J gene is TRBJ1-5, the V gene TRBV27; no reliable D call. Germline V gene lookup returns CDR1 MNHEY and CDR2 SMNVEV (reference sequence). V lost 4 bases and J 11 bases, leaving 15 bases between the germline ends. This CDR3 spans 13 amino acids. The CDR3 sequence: CASSSHRGGSQHF. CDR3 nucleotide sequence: TGTGCCAGCAGTTCCCATCGAGGTGGATCCCAGCATTTT.

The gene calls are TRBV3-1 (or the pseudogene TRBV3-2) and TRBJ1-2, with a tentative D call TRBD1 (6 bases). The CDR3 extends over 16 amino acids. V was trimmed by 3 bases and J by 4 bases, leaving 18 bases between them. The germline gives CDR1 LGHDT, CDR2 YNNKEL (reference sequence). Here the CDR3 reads CASSHTMKTGLYGYTF. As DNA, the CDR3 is TGTGCCAGCAGCCACACAATGAAAACAGGGCTCTATGGCTACACCTTC.

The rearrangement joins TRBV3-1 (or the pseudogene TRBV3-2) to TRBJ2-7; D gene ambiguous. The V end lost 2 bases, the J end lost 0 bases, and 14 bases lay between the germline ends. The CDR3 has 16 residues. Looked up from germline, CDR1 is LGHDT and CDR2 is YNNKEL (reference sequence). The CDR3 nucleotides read TGTGCCAGCAGCCAAACTCAGAACAGTAGCTCCTACGAGCAGTACTTC. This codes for CASSQTQNSSSYEQYF.

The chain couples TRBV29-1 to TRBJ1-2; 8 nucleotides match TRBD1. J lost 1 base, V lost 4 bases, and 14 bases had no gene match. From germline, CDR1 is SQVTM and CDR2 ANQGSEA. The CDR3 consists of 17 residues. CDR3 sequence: CSVAESGTGAFNYGYTF. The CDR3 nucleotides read TGCAGCGTTGCCGAATCCGGGACAGGCGCATTTAACTATGGCTACACCTTC.

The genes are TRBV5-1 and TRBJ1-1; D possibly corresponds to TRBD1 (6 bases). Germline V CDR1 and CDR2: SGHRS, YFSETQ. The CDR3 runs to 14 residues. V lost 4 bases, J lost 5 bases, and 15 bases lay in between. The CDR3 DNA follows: TGCGCCAGCAGCCGGACAGATGCAAGAACTGAAGCTTTCTTT. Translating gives CASSRTDARTEAFF.

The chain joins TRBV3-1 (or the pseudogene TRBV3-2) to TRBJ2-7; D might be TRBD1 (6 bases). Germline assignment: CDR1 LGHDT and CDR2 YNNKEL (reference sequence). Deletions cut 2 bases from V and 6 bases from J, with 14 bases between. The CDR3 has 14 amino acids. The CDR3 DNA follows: TGTGCCAGCAGCCAAAACCCACAGGGCCCCGAGCAGTACTTC. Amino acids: CASSQNPQGPEQYF.

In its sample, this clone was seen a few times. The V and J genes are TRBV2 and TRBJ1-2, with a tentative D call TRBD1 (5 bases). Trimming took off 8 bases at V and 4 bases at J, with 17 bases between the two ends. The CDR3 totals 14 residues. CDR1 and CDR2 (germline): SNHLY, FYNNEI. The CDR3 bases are TGTGCCAGCGGATACATTTTGGGGGGCTATGGCTACACCTTC. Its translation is CASGYILGGYGYTF.

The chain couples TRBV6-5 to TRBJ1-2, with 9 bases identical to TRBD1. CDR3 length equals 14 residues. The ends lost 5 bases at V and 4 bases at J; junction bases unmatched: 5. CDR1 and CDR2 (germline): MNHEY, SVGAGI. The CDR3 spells CASSPNRGLYGYTF. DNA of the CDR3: TGTGCCAGCAGTCCTAACAGGGGGCTCTATGGCTACACCTTC.

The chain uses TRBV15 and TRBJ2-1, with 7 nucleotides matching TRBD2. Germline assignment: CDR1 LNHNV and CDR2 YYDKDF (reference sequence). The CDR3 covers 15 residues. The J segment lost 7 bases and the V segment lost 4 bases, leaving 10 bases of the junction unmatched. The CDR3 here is CATSKERDYNNEQFF. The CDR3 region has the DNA TGTGCCACCAGCAAGGAACGGGACTATAATAATGAGCAGTTCTTC.

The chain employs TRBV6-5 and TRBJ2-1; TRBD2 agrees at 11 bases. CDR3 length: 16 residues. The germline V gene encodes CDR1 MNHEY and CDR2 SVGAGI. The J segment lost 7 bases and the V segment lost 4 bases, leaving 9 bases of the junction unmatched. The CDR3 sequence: CASSSLSGRAGNEQFF. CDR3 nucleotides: TGTGCCAGCAGTTCCCTTAGCGGGAGGGCCGGAAATGAGCAGTTCTTC.

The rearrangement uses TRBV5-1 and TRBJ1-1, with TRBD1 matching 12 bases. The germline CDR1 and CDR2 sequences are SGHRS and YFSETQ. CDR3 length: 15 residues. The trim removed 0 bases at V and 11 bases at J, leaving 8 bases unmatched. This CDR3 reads CASSLEGQGAVGAFF. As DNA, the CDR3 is TGCGCCAGCAGCTTGGAGGGACAGGGGGCGGTAGGGGCTTTCTTT.

The CDR3 DNA reads as TGCGCCAGCAGCTTGGGACACCTAGGAAACACCATATATTTT. Translating it yields CASSLGHLGNTIYF. The chain uses TRBV5-1 and TRBJ1-3; D call uncertain. Germline V gene lookup returns CDR1 SGHRS and CDR2 YFSETQ. Trimming cost V 0 bases and J 4 bases, with 8 bases left between them. The CDR3 is 14 residues long.

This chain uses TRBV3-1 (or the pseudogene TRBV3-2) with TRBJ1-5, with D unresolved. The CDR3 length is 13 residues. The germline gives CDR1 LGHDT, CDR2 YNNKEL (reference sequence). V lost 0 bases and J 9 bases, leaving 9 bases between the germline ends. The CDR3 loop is CASSQESYRPQHF. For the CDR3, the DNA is TGTGCCAGCAGCCAAGAGTCCTATCGGCCCCAGCATTTT.

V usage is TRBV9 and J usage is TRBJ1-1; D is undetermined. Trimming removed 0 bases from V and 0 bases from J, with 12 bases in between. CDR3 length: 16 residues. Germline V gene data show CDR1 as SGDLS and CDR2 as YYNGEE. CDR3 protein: CASSVGSQTVNTEAFF. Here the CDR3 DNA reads TGTGCCAGCAGCGTAGGATCCCAGACTGTGAACACTGAAGCTTTCTTT.

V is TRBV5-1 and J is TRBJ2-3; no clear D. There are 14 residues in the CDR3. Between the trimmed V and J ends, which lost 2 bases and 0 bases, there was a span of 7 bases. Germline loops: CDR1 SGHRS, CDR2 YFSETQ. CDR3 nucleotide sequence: TGCGCCAGCAGCTTCGCGGATAGCACAGATACGCAGTATTTT. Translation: CASSFADSTDTQYF.

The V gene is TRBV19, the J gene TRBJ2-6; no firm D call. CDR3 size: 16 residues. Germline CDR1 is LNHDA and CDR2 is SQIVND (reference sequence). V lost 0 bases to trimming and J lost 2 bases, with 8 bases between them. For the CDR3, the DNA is TGTGCCAGTAGTATAGATCTCGGAGCTGGGGCCAACGTCCTGACTTTC. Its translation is CASSIDLGAGANVLTF.

The CDR3 loop reads CASSSAGTYEQYF. The CDR3 DNA is TGCGCCAGCAGTTCAGCGGGAACCTACGAGCAGTACTTC. This chain connects TRBV10-1 to TRBJ2-7, with TRBD2 matching 7 bases. Per the germline V gene, CDR1 is WNHNN and CDR2 is SYGVQD (reference sequence). The CDR3 is 13 residues long. V shed 5 bases, J shed 2 bases, and the junction held 3 bases outside the gene matches.